These 26 T cell receptor beta chains were sequenced from one sample in a study of cytomegalovirus exposure and HLA in healthy donors. The study ran its PCR with 60 Vbeta and 13 Jbeta primers. Assay used: immunoSEQ multiplex PCR; TCRdb lists only in-frame clones, some missing. The repertoire has fewer than 250,000 clones, about 82% of them found once; the top ten carry about 3.1%. Sequences were obtained from PBMCs. The receptors were sampled from a man between 25 and 39 years old in good health and CMV-seronegative.

The CDR3 reads CASSLLGPGTSGGGTYEQYF. Here the CDR3 DNA reads TGTGCCAGCAGTTTATTAGGGCCTGGGACTAGCGGGGGAGGTACCTACGAGCAGTACTTC. The rearrangement links TRBV28 to TRBJ2-7, with TRBD2 matching over 14 bases. V shed 1 base, J shed 2 bases, and the junction held 13 bases outside the gene matches. This CDR3 is built from 20 residues. Germline assignment: CDR1 MDHEN and CDR2 SYDVKM. Combining the CDR3 with reference TRBV28 and TRBJ2-7 gives the whole variable domain DVKVTQSSRYLVKRTGEKVFLECVQDMDHENMFWYRQDPGLGLRLIYFSYDVKMKEKGDIPEGYSVSREKKERFSLILESASTNQTSMYLCASSLLGPGTSGGGTYEQYFGPGTRLTVT.

This chain links TRBV6-6 with TRBJ1-1; D possibly corresponds to TRBD1 (6 bases). CDR3 length: 14 residues. The germline V gene encodes CDR1 MNHNY and CDR2 SVGAGI (reference sequence). V lost 6 bases and J 2 bases, leaving 13 bases between the germline ends. The CDR3 loop reads CASSSLQGNTEAFF. The CDR3 bases are TGTGCCAGCAGCTCGTTACAGGGTAACACTGAAGCTTTCTTT.

The chain employs TRBV5-6 and TRBJ2-5; the match to TRBD2 covers 10 bases. Trimming at V came to 2 bases and at J to 5 bases, leaving 12 bases not matched to a gene. This CDR3 region has 17 residues. Germline lookup yields CDR1 SGHDT and CDR2 YYEEEE. The chain's CDR3 is CASSFPTSGPSGETQYF. CDR3 DNA: TGTGCCAGCAGCTTCCCGACTAGCGGGCCATCGGGGGAGACCCAGTACTTC.

The chain uses TRBV28 and TRBJ2-5, with 8 bases identical to TRBD1. J gave up 0 bases and V 7 bases, and 4 bases lay outside the gene matches. Per the germline V gene, CDR1 is MDHEN and CDR2 is SYDVKM. The CDR3 consists of 14 residues. The chain's CDR3 is CASTSTGDQETQYF. Here the CDR3 DNA reads TGTGCCAGCACCTCGACAGGGGACCAAGAGACCCAGTACTTC.

V usage is TRBV19 and J usage is TRBJ1-6; no reliable D call. The CDR3 runs 15 residues. Germline V gives CDR1 LNHDA, CDR2 SQIVND (reference sequence). V shed 4 bases and J shed 8 bases, with 15 bases lying between them. The CDR3 region has the DNA TGTGCCAGTAGTACGCCGGGGTCGTTCGATTCACCCCTCCACTTT. Translating gives CASSTPGSFDSPLHF.

In its sample, this clone was seen a few times. The rearrangement links TRBV4-3 to TRBJ1-4, with a weak D call TRBD1 (5 bases). V was trimmed by 1 base and J by 8 bases, leaving 14 bases between them. Germline V gene lookup returns CDR1 LGHNA and CDR2 YSLEER. The CDR3 is made up of 15 amino acids. The CDR3 nucleotides read TGCGCCAGCAGCCAAGGCAGGGTTTCTGGAGAAAAACTGTTTTTT. It yields the protein CASSQGRVSGEKLFF.

The V and J genes are TRBV20-1 and TRBJ2-1, with D maybe TRBD2 (6 bases). Germline assignment: CDR1 DFQATT and CDR2 SNEGSKA (reference sequence). The CDR3 consists of 11 residues. For the CDR3, the DNA is TGCAGGGTGACTAGTATTAATGAGCAGTTCTTC. Translating it yields CRVTSINEQFF.

The chain employs TRBV9 and TRBJ2-7; 8 positions match TRBD1. The CDR3 length is 14 residues. Germline V gene data show CDR1 as SGDLS and CDR2 as YYNGEE. J gave up 2 bases and V 5 bases, and 6 bases lay outside the gene matches. CDR3 DNA sequence: TGTGCCAGCAGTTTCGGGACAGGTACCTACGAGCAGTACTTC. The encoded protein is CASSFGTGTYEQYF.

There are a few counts of this clone. The chain carries TRBV11-2 and TRBJ1-1; D may be TRBD1 (5 bases). The CDR3 consists of 14 residues. V lost 3 bases and J 0 bases, leaving 8 bases between the germline ends. CDR1 and CDR2 from the germline V gene are SGHAT and FQNNGV. The CDR3 nucleotides read TGTGCCAGCAGCTTCAGGGACTTGAACACTGAAGCTTTCTTT. It encodes CASSFRDLNTEAFF.

The genes are TRBV18 and TRBJ2-1; TRBD1 matches at 8 bases. The V gene's germline CDR1 is KGHSH and CDR2 LQKENI. V gave up 2 bases and J gave up 2 bases; unmatched junction bases: 2. The CDR3 runs to 15 residues. The CDR3 bases are TGTGCCAGCTCACCAAGACAGGGGACCTACAATGAGCAGTTCTTC. Encoded protein: CASSPRQGTYNEQFF.

The chain joins TRBV7-2 to TRBJ2-7; the D is unclear. Germline CDR1 and CDR2: SGHTA and FQGNSA. V lost 3 bases and J 2 bases, leaving 11 bases between the germline ends. This CDR3 has 14 residues. The CDR3 loop is CASSLRDATYEQYF. Here the CDR3 DNA reads TGTGCCAGCAGCTTGCGAGATGCAACCTACGAGCAGTACTTC. Looking up the rest from reference TRBV7-2 and TRBJ2-7 gives the full variable domain: GAGVSQSPSNKVTEKGKDVELRCDPISGHTALYWYRQSLGQGLEFLIYFQGNSAPDKSGLPSDRFSAERTGGSVSTLTIQRTQQEDSAVYLCASSLRDATYEQYFGPGTRLTVT.

The rearrangement uses TRBV28 and TRBJ1-5; tentative D call: TRBD1 (5 bases). Trimming left V 1 base short and J 0 bases short, with 10 bases between. Germline V gene lookup returns CDR1 MDHEN and CDR2 SYDVKM. CDR3 length: 16 residues. DNA of the CDR3: TGTGCCAGCAGTTTATTTCCAGGGTCTAGCAATCAGCCCCAGCATTTT. Translation: CASSLFPGSSNQPQHF.

The chain carries TRBV28 and TRBJ1-3; TRBD1 is a possible D gene (6 bases). The V end was cut by 6 bases, the J end by 0 bases, with 12 bases between. The CDR3 length is 15 residues. Germline assignment: CDR1 MDHEN and CDR2 SYDVKM. The CDR3 nucleotides read TGTGCCAGCAGGTCACAGGGCTACTCTGGAAACACCATATATTTT. The encoded protein is CASRSQGYSGNTIYF.

The rearrangement links TRBV28 to TRBJ2-3; 7 nucleotides match TRBD1. CDR3 size: 15 residues. CDR1 is MDHEN and CDR2 is SYDVKM in the germline V gene. V was clipped by 3 bases and J by 3 bases; unmatched bases: 6. The DNA for the CDR3 is TGTGCCAGCAGTTTCTCGGACAGGCATACAGATACGCAGTATTTT. Its translation is CASSFSDRHTDTQYF. The full variable domain, completed using reference TRBV28 and TRBJ2-3, is DVKVTQSSRYLVKRTGEKVFLECVQDMDHENMFWYRQDPGLGLRLIYFSYDVKMKEKGDIPEGYSVSREKKERFSLILESASTNQTSMYLCASSFSDRHTDTQYFGPGTRLTVL.

V gene TRBV19 combines with J gene TRBJ1-4; the match to TRBD1 covers 8 bases. V gave up 9 bases and J gave up 7 bases; unmatched junction bases: 7. The CDR3 loop spans 13 amino acids. The germline CDR1 and CDR2 sequences are LNHDA and SQIVND (reference sequence). The CDR3 coding sequence is TGTGCCAGCAGGGGGCTCACCCTTGAAAAACTGTTTTTT. Translation: CASRGLTLEKLFF.

This chain joins TRBV19 and TRBJ2-3; TRBD1 matches at 7 bases. CDR3 length equals 17 residues. Trimming at V came to 5 bases and at J to 2 bases, leaving 13 bases not matched to a gene. Per the germline V gene, CDR1 is LNHDA and CDR2 is SQIVND (reference sequence). The CDR3 protein is CASSEGAGPLNTDTQYF. CDR3 DNA sequence: TGTGCCAGTAGTGAGGGGGCAGGGCCTCTAAACACAGATACGCAGTATTTT.

The chain links TRBV2 to TRBJ1-5; TRBD1 matches 7 bases. CDR1 SNHLY and CDR2 FYNNEI come from the germline V gene. Unmatched junction bases numbered 12, after V lost 6 bases and J lost 7 bases. This CDR3 has 15 amino acids. CDR3 sequence: CASRLTGDRGQPQHF. The CDR3 DNA is TGTGCCAGCAGGCTCACAGGGGATCGCGGCCAGCCCCAGCATTTT.

The count of this clone is one. The V gene is TRBV9, the J gene TRBJ1-2; 7 bases map to TRBD1. J gave up 6 bases and V 4 bases, and 9 bases lay outside the gene matches. Germline CDR1 is SGDLS and CDR2 is YYNGEE. The CDR3 loop spans 14 amino acids. The CDR3 DNA follows: TGTGCCAGCAGCCTAGACGACAGGGCCGATGGCTACACCTTC. This encodes CASSLDDRADGYTF.

V usage is TRBV7-2 and J usage is TRBJ1-5, with D possibly being TRBD1 (6 bases). The V gene lost 1 base and the J gene lost 3 bases, with 16 bases spanning the gap. Germline CDR1 reads SGHTA; CDR2 reads FQGNSA. There are 17 residues in the CDR3. Written as DNA, the CDR3 is TGTGCCAGCAGCTTAGGAGGTGGCAGGGGAATCAATCAGCCCCAGCATTTT. Amino acids: CASSLGGGRGINQPQHF.

This sequence joins TRBV27 and TRBJ2-1; 11 nucleotides align to TRBD1. V lost 0 bases and J lost 6; bases outside the gene matches: 1. Germline CDR1 reads MNHEY; CDR2 reads SMNVEV (reference sequence). The length of the CDR3 is 15 residues. CDR3 sequence reads: CASSLSGTGGNEQFF. The DNA of the CDR3 is TGTGCCAGCAGTTTATCGGGGACAGGGGGCAATGAGCAGTTCTTC.

The chain is built from TRBV2 and TRBJ1-2, with a weak D call TRBD1 (6 bases). Germline V CDR1 and CDR2: SNHLY, FYNNEI. CDR3 size: 14 residues. V was shortened by 3 bases and J by 5 bases, with 13 bases between the two germline ends. DNA for the CDR3: TGTGCCAGCAGTGACATCGCAGGGGAGTATGGCTACACCTTC. This codes for CASSDIAGEYGYTF.

The V gene is TRBV7-9, the J gene TRBJ2-5; weak D call: TRBD2 (5 bases). CDR1 and CDR2 (germline): SEHNR, FQNEAQ (reference sequence). The CDR3 has 15 residues. V was cut by 5 bases and J by 5 bases, with 18 bases left in between. The CDR3 DNA reads TGTGCCAGCAGCAGCTTAGCGCTCTCTGGGGAGACCCAGTACTTC. It is translated as CASSSLALSGETQYF.

This chain joins TRBV5-4 and TRBJ2-5; TRBD1 matches 8 bases. The V gene end was trimmed by 5 bases and the J gene end by 5 bases; junction bases not matched to a gene: 11. In germline, CDR1 is SGHNT, CDR2 YYREEE (reference sequence). The CDR3 contains 15 residues. The CDR3 reads CASSAGGATGETQYF. The CDR3 coding sequence is TGTGCCAGCAGTGCAGGGGGCGCCACGGGGGAGACCCAGTACTTC. The full variable domain, in which reference TRBV5-4 and TRBJ2-5 provide the parts outside the CDR3, is ETGVTQSPTHLIKTRGQQVTLRCSSQSGHNTVSWYQQALGQGPQFIFQYYREEENGRGNFPPRFSGLQFPNYSSELNVNALELDDSALYLCASSAGGATGETQYFGPGTRLLVL.

This chain joins TRBV5-4 and TRBJ2-4; 9 positions agree with TRBD1. This CDR3 has 14 residues. Germline lookup yields CDR1 SGHNT and CDR2 YYREEE (reference sequence). J gave up 7 bases and V 2 bases, and 4 bases lay outside the gene matches. The CDR3 sequence: CASSFFGTGNIQYF. DNA for the CDR3: TGTGCCAGCAGCTTTTTCGGGACAGGGAACATTCAGTACTTC.

The chain is built from TRBV2 and TRBJ1-1, with D unresolved. Trimming removed 11 bases from V and 0 bases from J, with 13 bases in between. Germline V lookup: CDR1 SNHLY, CDR2 FYNNEI. The CDR3 is 13 residues long. Here the CDR3 DNA reads TGTGCCTCCGAAGACACCTTGAACACTGAAGCTTTCTTT. Its protein is CASEDTLNTEAFF.

The V call is TRBV7-2, the J call TRBJ2-5; 8 nucleotides match TRBD2. Per germline, CDR1 SGHTA and CDR2 FQGNSA. V was clipped by 1 base and J by 5 bases; unmatched bases: 6. The CDR3 sequence is 15 residues long. The CDR3 nucleotides read TGTGCCAGCAGCTTAGGCGGGGGGTCCGGGGAGACCCAGTACTTC. Translated, it gives CASSLGGGSGETQYF.